One and the same sample provided the 12 T cell receptor beta chains below, sequenced in a study of T cell repertoires in cytomegalovirus infection. Each CDR3 protein gets one entry after TCRdb re-called the reads with MiXCR. The sample holds some 220,000 distinct CDR3 sequences; 9% to 15% are singletons and the top ten take about 1.5%. The sample was PBMCs. The source of these receptors is a human donor in good health (CMV status not recorded). Some clones in this sample may be carry-over from other donors' samples.

This clonotype was picked up many times. The V and J genes are TRBV7-2 and TRBJ2-1, with D tentatively TRBD2 (6 bases). CDR3 length: 15 residues. From germline, CDR1 is SGHTA and CDR2 FQGNSA. V lost 1 base and J lost 7, with 14 bases in between. The CDR3 nucleotides read TGTGCCAGCAGCTTAGACGGGACTCAAAGGAATGAGCAGTTCTTC. Amino acid sequence: CASSLDGTQRNEQFF.

This clonotype occurred many times. This sequence joins TRBV10-3 and TRBJ1-1, with D possibly being TRBD1 (6 bases). The germline V gene encodes CDR1 ENHRY and CDR2 SYGVKD. CDR3 length: 14 amino acids. The V end lost 8 bases, the J end lost 1 base, and 14 bases lay between the germline ends. The CDR3 DNA reads as TGTGCCATCTCCGGTTTGACAGGGAACACTGAAGCTTTCTTT. Protein sequence: CAISGLTGNTEAFF.

There are many counts of this clonotype. The V call is TRBV7-2, the J call TRBJ1-1, with 7 positions matching TRBD1. Germline V gene sequence: CDR1 SGHTA, CDR2 FQGNSA. V lost 4 bases to trimming and J lost 6 bases; unmatched junction nucleotides: 14. This CDR3 contains 16 residues. The CDR3 spells CASSSQPGTVSAEAFF. DNA of the CDR3: TGTGCCAGCAGCTCCCAACCCGGGACAGTGAGCGCTGAAGCTTTCTTT.

This clonotype was counted between two and nine times. The chain recombines TRBV12-3 or TRBV12-4 with TRBJ1-4, with 7 bases lining up with TRBD1. The CDR3 covers 14 residues. V dropped 5 bases and J dropped 3; count of bases not matched to a gene: 3. This CDR3 is CASSTGVANEKLFF. CDR3 coding DNA: TGTGCCAGCAGTACAGGGGTGGCTAATGAAAAACTGTTTTTT.

The chain links TRBV28 to TRBJ1-2, with D possibly being TRBD1 (5 bases). The CDR3 covers 12 residues. V was pared by 4 bases and J by 5 bases, with 8 bases between. Germline CDR1 and CDR2: MDHEN and SYDVKM. CDR3 DNA sequence: TGTGCCAGCAGTTCGACAGAATATGGCTACACCTTC. Protein sequence: CASSSTEYGYTF.

The chain couples TRBV6-6 to TRBJ1-5, with a tentative D call TRBD1 (5 bases). The CDR3 spans 17 residues. V lost 2 bases to trimming and J lost 1 base, with 15 bases between them. Germline CDR1 reads MNHNY; CDR2 reads SVGAGI (reference sequence). In DNA, the CDR3 is TGTGCCAGCAGTTACAATTCCGGGGGTCCCAGCAATCAGCCCCAGCATTTT. The encoded protein is CASSYNSGGPSNQPQHF.

In this sample, this clonotype turned up many times. The chain has TRBV6-1 and TRBJ2-1; 9 bases are a match to TRBD2. CDR1 is MNHNS, CDR2 SASEGT, per germline. This CDR3 has 15 residues. V was clipped by 5 bases and J by 9 bases; unmatched bases: 11. CDR3 amino acids: CASSYGTSSLGEQFF. In nucleotides, the CDR3 is TGTGCCAGCAGTTATGGGACTAGCTCTCTTGGTGAGCAGTTCTTC.

This clonotype was detected ten times or more. The DNA for the CDR3 is TGTGCCAGCAGCCAAGATATGAGTGAGGGTAGCGGGAGTGGCACAGATACGCAGTATTTT. As protein: CASSQDMSEGSGSGTDTQYF. The V and J genes are TRBV4-2 and TRBJ2-3, with TRBD2 matching over 9 bases. Germline CDR1 reads LGHNA; CDR2 reads YNFKEQ. There are 20 residues in the CDR3. The V and J ends lost 0 bases and 1 base, in that order; junction bases with no gene match: 14.

The chain joins TRBV28 to TRBJ1-2; 7 positions match TRBD1. V was clipped by 6 bases and J by 6 bases; unmatched bases: 13. The CDR3 runs to 15 residues. Germline V gene lookup returns CDR1 MDHEN and CDR2 SYDVKM. CDR3 sequence: CASSSGGGLSHGYTF. The CDR3 bases are TGTGCCAGCAGCTCCGGAGGGGGCCTTAGTCATGGCTACACCTTC.

This clonotype has just one count. This sequence joins TRBV3-1 and TRBJ2-1; 7 bases fit TRBD2. CDR1 and CDR2 from the germline V gene are LGHDT and YNNKEL (reference sequence). After removal of 0 bases from V and 10 bases from J, the junction contained 9 bases not matched to a gene. This CDR3 is built from 15 residues. The chain's CDR3 is CASSQESGAAREQFF. DNA of the CDR3: TGTGCCAGCAGCCAAGAGAGCGGGGCTGCACGGGAGCAGTTCTTC.

The table lists this clonotype with many counts. This chain joins TRBV10-3 and TRBJ2-5; 8 bases align to TRBD2. V shed 4 bases, J shed 3 bases, and the junction held 1 base outside the gene matches. The CDR3 loop spans 13 amino acids. CDR1 and CDR2 (germline): ENHRY, SYGVKD. In DNA form, the CDR3 reads TGTGCCATCAGTGGGGGACTAGAAGAGACCCAGTACTTC. It codes for CAISGGLEETQYF.

The chain employs TRBV5-5 and TRBJ2-3; 8 bases match TRBD1. Germline values: CDR1 SGHKS, CDR2 YYEKEE (reference sequence). Unmatched junction bases numbered 4, after V lost 4 bases and J lost 9 bases. The CDR3 totals 12 residues. Here the CDR3 reads CASSIGQGTQYF. In nucleotides, the CDR3 is TGTGCCAGCAGCATAGGACAGGGAACGCAGTATTTT.